This entry features one TCR beta chain sequence. This sample was included in a study of blood T cell repertoires in COVID-19. Authors' analysis steps: Estimation of nucleated cell counts relied on the amplification of reference gene primers. The method was immunoSEQ multiplex PCR; TCRdb's version includes in-frame clones alone and lacks a portion of them. V and J calls and clone size are copied from that table; D and trimming were computed from the DNA. This sample has 100,000 or so clones, with 85% found just once. V was clipped by 2 bases and J by 1 base, with 6 bases between them. The CDR3 loop spans 13 amino acids. Germline V lookup: CDR1 SGHKS, CDR2 YYEKEE (reference sequence).

V gene TRBV5-5 combines with J gene TRBJ1-1; D call uncertain. The origin of this receptor is a man aged 50-60 years with acute or convalescent COVID-19. Sequencing was carried out using peripheral blood. The CDR3 here is CASSFSENTEAFF. The CDR3, as DNA: TGTGCCAGCAGCTTTAGTGAGAACACTGAAGCTTTCTTT.